This TCR beta chain was retrieved from a study of shared clonotypes between healthy human individuals. The wider study: Three CD4 naive, three CD4 memory, two CD8 naive and one CD8 memory plate were used per donor.

The V end lost 3 bases, the J end lost 8 bases, and 13 bases lay between the germline ends. This CDR3 spans 13 amino acids. CDR1 and CDR2 from the germline V gene are MGHRA and YSYEKL. General observations from the study: Sharing across a few donors was seen in 4.5% to 6.5% of naive CD4 clonotypes.

About this clone: Antigen specificity is unknown.

The assay was immunoSEQ multiplex PCR, and TCRdb's table has in-frame clones only and misses some. The sample contains roughly 2 million clones, 95% of which appear only once. This clonotype was sampled from a man in his late teens or twenties in good health. The sample comprised naive CD4+ T cells sorted from blood. Subset described: CD45RA+ positively selected. The chain recombines TRBV4-1 with TRBJ1-2; D is possibly TRBD1 (6 bases). The CDR3 protein is CASSQATGGGYTF. CDR3 sequence (DNA): TGCGCCAGCAGCCAGGCCACCGGGGGCGGCTACACCTTC.